The 24 T cell receptor beta chains reported below all come from one sample, sequenced in a study of long-term antiretroviral therapy in people with HIV. Samples were assayed with immunoSEQ v3.0 at survey level. Some clones are missing from TCRdb's copy, which holds only in-frame ones; the method was immunoSEQ multiplex PCR. Among around 26,000 clones listed, roughly four fifths were seen once. The material sequenced was unsorted PBMCs, taken 2.9 years after starting antiretroviral therapy. The source is a man aged 50 to 60 with HIV.

V is TRBV2 and J is TRBJ1-2; D may be TRBD1 (5 bases). The V gene's germline CDR1 is SNHLY and CDR2 FYNNEI. Deletions cut 10 bases from V and 10 bases from J, with 13 bases between. The CDR3 is made up of 10 amino acids. The CDR3 bases are TGTGCCACCGAAAGGGGTTACTACACCTTC. Its protein product is CATERGYYTF.

This clone was seen once. This chain connects TRBV7-2 to TRBJ1-2; 7 bases align to TRBD1. This CDR3 spans 16 amino acids. The V gene's germline CDR1 is SGHTA and CDR2 FQGNSA. Trimming removed 2 bases from V and 6 bases from J; junction bases left unmatched: 12. In DNA, the CDR3 is TGTGCCAGCAGCTTATTAGGTCAGGGGGTGGGCGATGGCTACACCTTC. Encoded protein: CASSLLGQGVGDGYTF.

The gene calls are TRBV19 and TRBJ1-4, with D possibly matching TRBD1 (5 bases). CDR1 and CDR2 from the germline V gene are LNHDA and SQIVND (reference sequence). This CDR3 has 14 residues. Trimming removed 7 bases at V and 4 bases at J, with 13 bases between. CDR3 amino acids: CASKPGGINEKLFF. CDR3 DNA sequence: TGTGCCAGTAAGCCTGGGGGAATTAATGAAAAACTGTTTTTT.

The chain recombines TRBV29-1 with TRBJ2-2, with D uncertain. CDR3 size: 13 residues. Per germline, CDR1 SQVTM and CDR2 ANQGSEA. The V end lost 3 bases, the J end lost 0 bases, and 5 bases lay between the germline ends. The chain's CDR3 is CSVEIANTGELFF. The CDR3 DNA follows: TGCAGCGTTGAGATTGCGAACACCGGGGAGCTGTTTTTT.

The CDR3 here is CASSSTSNEQFF. The CDR3 DNA follows: TGTGCCAGCAGCTCAACTAGCAATGAGCAGTTCTTC. The chain combines TRBV7-6 with TRBJ2-1; possible D gene TRBD2, 5 bases. CDR1 and CDR2 (germline): SGHVS, FNYEAQ. The CDR3 runs 12 residues. V shed 4 bases and J shed 6 bases, with 7 bases lying between them.

This clone occurred once. The CDR3 DNA reads TGTGCCAGCAGTGTATGGGAGAACACTGAAGCTTTCTTT. It specifies CASSVWENTEAFF. The rearrangement links TRBV2 to TRBJ1-1; no definite D call. The CDR3 extends over 13 amino acids. V was cut by 4 bases and J by 1 base, with 7 bases left in between. The germline V gene encodes CDR1 SNHLY and CDR2 FYNNEI.

The chain combines TRBV7-3 with TRBJ2-1; weak D call: TRBD2 (5 bases). The V end lost 0 bases, the J end lost 2 bases, and 8 bases lay between the germline ends. Per germline, CDR1 SGHTA and CDR2 FQGTGA. The CDR3 runs 15 residues. The CDR3 DNA follows: TGTGCCAGCAGCTTAACTAGCGTAGCCTACAATGAGCAGTTCTTC. This sequence encodes CASSLTSVAYNEQFF.

CDR3 DNA sequence: TGTGCCAGCAGCTTTAGCGGGGGGTCACTAAGACAAGAGACCCAGTACTTC. Its translation is CASSFSGGSLRQETQYF. This sequence joins TRBV7-2 and TRBJ2-5; 10 bases are a match to TRBD2. The CDR3 contains 17 residues. Germline CDR1 and CDR2: SGHTA and FQGNSA. Trimming cost V 3 bases and J 2 bases; bases outside gene matches: 9.

The chain uses TRBV7-3 and TRBJ1-2, with D unresolved. The length of the CDR3 is 14 residues. Germline V CDR1 and CDR2: SGHTA, FQGTGA. V lost 5 bases and J lost 8, with 18 bases in between. This CDR3 is CASSNSGRSGGYTF. The CDR3, as DNA: TGTGCCAGCAGCAACAGTGGGAGATCGGGAGGCTACACCTTC.

This clone was detected a few times. The chain links TRBV7-3 to TRBJ1-1; a weak D match, TRBD1 (5 bases). CDR1 is SGHTA and CDR2 is FQGTGA in the germline V gene. This CDR3 contains 14 residues. Trimming pared 5 bases from V and 4 bases from J, leaving 14 bases between. The CDR3 spells CASSQLGGSTEAFF. CDR3 DNA sequence: TGTGCCAGCAGCCAGCTTGGGGGAAGCACTGAAGCTTTCTTT.

The chain has TRBV4-1 and TRBJ1-2; TRBD1 agrees at 9 bases. Per the germline V gene, CDR1 is MGHRA and CDR2 is YSYEKL. After removal of 4 bases from V and 6 bases from J, the junction contained 6 bases not matched to a gene. The CDR3 has 14 amino acids. The CDR3: CASSLGQGIDGYTF. CDR3 coding DNA: TGCGCCAGCAGCCTCGGACAGGGGATAGATGGCTACACCTTC.

V and J are TRBV4-3 and TRBJ2-5; D may be TRBD2 (5 bases). The CDR3 length is 15 residues. Germline V gene sequence: CDR1 LGHNA, CDR2 YSLEER. V was cut by 4 bases and J by 5 bases, with 17 bases left in between. DNA of the CDR3: TGCGCCAGCAGCCTGTGGGCGGAGGCGGTGGAGACCCAGTACTTC. As protein: CASSLWAEAVETQYF.

The rearrangement joins TRBV13 to TRBJ2-3; 7 nucleotides line up with TRBD2. The V segment lost 2 bases and the J segment 0 bases; nucleotides outside the gene matches: 2. CDR1 is PRHDT and CDR2 is FYEKMQ in the germline V gene (reference sequence). CDR3 length: 15 amino acids. Written as DNA, the CDR3 is TGTGCCAGCAGCTTATACGGGGGGAGCACAGATACGCAGTATTTT. This sequence encodes CASSLYGGSTDTQYF.

This clone was recorded once. The gene calls are TRBV7-2 and TRBJ2-5; 11 bases match TRBD2. In germline, CDR1 is SGHTA, CDR2 FQGNSA. The ends lost 5 bases at V and 0 bases at J; junction bases unmatched: 5. This CDR3 has 16 amino acids. The CDR3 bases are TGTGCCAGCAGCCTAACTAGCGGGGGCCACCAAGAGACCCAGTACTTC. This sequence encodes CASSLTSGGHQETQYF. The full variable domain, in which reference TRBV7-2 and TRBJ2-5 provide the parts outside the CDR3, is GAGVSQSPSNKVTEKGKDVELRCDPISGHTALYWYRQSLGQGLEFLIYFQGNSAPDKSGLPSDRFSAERTGGSVSTLTIQRTQQEDSAVYLCASSLTSGGHQETQYFGPGTRLLVL.

This clone was seen more than once but under ten times. The V call is TRBV4-3, the J call TRBJ2-7, with no clear D. V dropped 0 bases and J dropped 3 bases, with 9 bases sitting between them. Germline V gene data show CDR1 as LGHNA and CDR2 as YSLEER. The CDR3 has 14 amino acids. The CDR3 sequence: CASSQDYYDYEQYF. Written as DNA, the CDR3 is TGCGCCAGCAGCCAAGATTACTACGACTACGAGCAGTACTTC.

The chain has TRBV7-2 and TRBJ1-1; the D is unclear. Germline V gives CDR1 SGHTA, CDR2 FQGNSA. V gave up 2 bases and J gave up 0 bases, with 7 bases separating them. This CDR3 comprises 14 residues. The CDR3 reads CASSLQALNTEAFF. DNA for the CDR3: TGTGCCAGCAGCTTACAGGCTCTGAACACTGAAGCTTTCTTT.

J is TRBJ2-1 and V is TRBV4-2; 8 positions agree with TRBD2. The CDR3 is 16 amino acids. Losses at the gene ends were 3 bases for V and 4 bases for J; bases not matched to a gene: 8. Germline values: CDR1 LGHNA, CDR2 YNFKEQ. Here the CDR3 DNA reads TGTGCCAGCAGCCAGGTACTAGCGGAACAATACAATGAGCAGTTCTTC. This gives the protein CASSQVLAEQYNEQFF.

J is TRBJ1-5 and V is TRBV19; D is possibly TRBD1 (5 bases). Germline V CDR1 and CDR2: LNHDA, SQIVND (reference sequence). The ends were cut back, 10 bases at V and 3 bases at J, with 19 bases in the middle. CDR3 length: 15 amino acids. CDR3 bases: TGTGCCACGGACGGTAGGGGCTCGGTCAATCAGCCCCAGCATTTT. The encoded protein is CATDGRGSVNQPQHF.

The chain employs TRBV4-1 and TRBJ2-7; the D is unclear. The CDR3 extends over 13 amino acids. Germline assignment: CDR1 MGHRA and CDR2 YSYEKL. The V end was cut by 1 base, the J end by 3 bases, with 7 bases between. The CDR3 DNA sequence: TGCGCCAGCAGCCAAGCTACGTTCTACGAGCAGTACTTC. This translates into CASSQATFYEQYF.

The chain combines TRBV5-8 with TRBJ1-5, with TRBD1 as a possible D gene (5 bases). The CDR3 extends over 16 amino acids. V lost 5 bases to trimming and J lost 0 bases, with 15 bases between them. CDR1 is SGHTS and CDR2 is YDEGEE in the germline V gene. CDR3 residues: CASSLGHSYSNQPQHF. The CDR3 DNA reads TGTGCCAGCAGTCTTGGACACTCTTATAGCAATCAGCCCCAGCATTTT. The variable domain in full, completed from reference TRBV5-8 and TRBJ1-5, reads EAGVTQSPTHLIKTRGQQATLRCSPISGHTSVYWYQQALGLGLQFLLWYDEGEERNRGNFPPRFSGRQFPNYSSELNVNALELEDSALYLCASSLGHSYSNQPQHFGDGTRLSIL.

The sample holds a few counts of this clone. The rearrangement uses TRBV7-2 and TRBJ2-7, with 8 positions matching TRBD2. CDR1 SGHTA and CDR2 FQGNSA come from the germline V gene. The length of the CDR3 is 13 residues. V lost 3 bases, J lost 4 bases, and 2 bases stayed unmatched. This CDR3 is CASSFGGGYEQYF. As DNA, the CDR3 is TGTGCCAGCAGCTTCGGGGGGGGGTACGAGCAGTACTTC.

The chain has TRBV11-2 and TRBJ1-6, with unresolved D. Trimming took 5 bases from V and 5 from J, leaving 13 bases between them. The germline gives CDR1 SGHAT, CDR2 FQNNGV. This CDR3 comprises 15 residues. CDR3 DNA sequence: TGTGCCAGCAGCCCGGGCGGTAGGAATAATTCACCCCTCCACTTT. Residues: CASSPGGRNNSPLHF.

The rearrangement uses TRBV5-6 and TRBJ2-7; 10 nucleotides agree with TRBD2. Trimming took 3 bases from V and 0 from J; bases not matched to a gene: 6. Germline-derived CDR1 and CDR2 are SGHDT and YYEEEE. This CDR3 has 16 residues. The CDR3: CASSSLTSGYSYEQYF. The CDR3 coding sequence is TGTGCCAGCAGCTCCTTGACTAGCGGGTACTCCTACGAGCAGTACTTC.

This clone has a single count. V and J are TRBV7-6 and TRBJ2-7; 7 nucleotides agree with TRBD2. The CDR3 has 14 amino acids. With 0 bases clipped from V and 7 bases from J, the junction kept 6 bases outside the gene matches. Germline-derived CDR1 and CDR2 are SGHVS and FNYEAQ. The CDR3 DNA sequence: TGTGCCAGCAGCTTAGCGGGGGGGAATAGTGAGCAGTACTTC. Translating it yields CASSLAGGNSEQYF.